These T cell receptor beta chains were read from a single sample in a study of T cell clones after liver transplantation. Measured with immunoSEQ multiplex PCR; TCRdb has only the in-frame clones, and not every one. The sample lists around 100,000 clones; around 80% were seen once. The sequencing here drew on CD4+ T cells from blood, taken approximately 4 years after liver transplant. These TCRs come from a human patient who received a liver transplant. The graft donor may account for some of the T cells. Each CDR3 is given with its conserved first and last residue. A D gene is named only where the DNA matches it firmly. Expanded clones are given a class, and other clones once, few, many or no size at all.

clone_size	v_call	d_call	j_call	cdr3_nt	cdr3_aa
once	TRBV4-1	TRBD1	TRBJ1-4	TGCGCCAGCAGCCAGCAGGGGGCATCTAATGAAAAACTGTTTTTT	CASSQQGASNEKLFF
NA	TRBV27	NA	TRBJ2-6	TGTGCCAGCACCGGAGCGACTGGGGCCAACGTCCTGACTTTC	CASTGATGANVLTF
NA	TRBV10-1	TRBD2	TRBJ2-2	TGCGCCAGCAGTCCCGAGACTAGCGGATACACCGGGGAGCTGTTTTTT	CASSPETSGYTGELFF
NA	TRBV7-8	NA	TRBJ1-4	TGTGCCAGCAGTCTGTACGAAAAACTGTTTTTT	CASSLYEKLFF
NA	TRBV9	NA	TRBJ1-2	TGTGCCAGCAGCGTAGCAGGGGCCAATCATGGCTACACCTTC	CASSVAGANHGYTF
NA	TRBV7-9	NA	TRBJ1-1	TGTGCCAGCAGCTTAAAGGGACGGTCCACTGAAGCTTTCTTT	CASSLKGRSTEAFF
once	TRBV12-2	NA	TRBJ2-1	TGTGCAAGTCGCTACGGGGGATGGAGGAATGAGCAGTTCTTC	CASRYGGWRNEQFF
few	TRBV15	NA	TRBJ1-4	TGTGCCACCAGCAGAGGGGGGTCCAATGAAAAACTGTTTTTT	CATSRGGSNEKLFF
NA	TRBV29-1	NA	TRBJ1-1	TGCAGCTTCCGGGGGAGGGGTGTCACTGAAGCTTTCTTT	CSFRGRGVTEAFF
once	TRBV27	TRBD1	TRBJ2-7	TGTGCCAGCAGTTTATTATTGGGACAGGACTACGAGCAGTACTTC	CASSLLLGQDYEQYF
NA	TRBV7-3	NA	TRBJ1-1	TGTGCCAGCAGCTTAGGGAGGTTTGAAGCTTTCTTT	CASSLGRFEAFF
few	TRBV27	TRBD2	TRBJ2-5	TGTGCCAGCAGACAGCGGGAGAGCGGGAGGGAGACCCAGTACTTC	CASRQRESGRETQYF
NA	TRBV11-2	NA	TRBJ2-5	TGTGCCAGCAGCTTAGTTATGGGCTGGCAAGAGACCCAGTACTTC	CASSLVMGWQETQYF
NA	TRBV23-1	NA	TRBJ1-1	TGCGCCAGCATTACAAGAAGGGCTTGGGTTGAAGCTTTCTTT	CASITRRAWVEAFF
NA	TRBV28	TRBD1	TRBJ2-2	TGTGCCAGCACCGGACAGGGTTTAAAAACCGGGGAGCTGTTTTTT	CASTGQGLKTGELFF
NA	TRBV7-3	NA	TRBJ2-7	TGTGCCAGCAGCCCTGGGCCACAGGGCAGCGGGGTCTACGAGCAGTACTTC	CASSPGPQGSGVYEQYF
NA	TRBV7-9	NA	TRBJ2-6	TGTGCCAGCAGCAACCGAGAGACAATTACCTCTGGGGCCAACGTCCTGACTTTC	CASSNRETITSGANVLTF
NA	TRBV7-9	TRBD1	TRBJ2-2	TGTGCCAGCAGCTTGACAGGGGGGAACACCGGGGAGCTGTTTTTT	CASSLTGGNTGELFF
NA	TRBV4-2	NA	TRBJ1-1	TGTGCCAGCAGCCAAGATAGGTTCGAGGGCGCCTCAGCTTTCTTT	CASSQDRFEGASAFF
once	TRBV7-8	NA	TRBJ2-5	TGTGCCAGCAGCTTAGATACGGCGGAGGGGGAGACCCAGTACTTC	CASSLDTAEGETQYF
once	TRBV18	TRBD2	TRBJ2-4	TGTGCCAGCTCACCCCTCGTGGGGGGGGCCAAAAACATTCAGTACTTC	CASSPLVGGAKNIQYF
NA	TRBV7-2	NA	TRBJ2-7	TGTGCCAGCAGCACAAACAAAATAGGGGTTCCCGAGCAGTACTTC	CASSTNKIGVPEQYF
NA	TRBV13	NA	TRBJ2-4	TGTGCCAGCAGCCTCATACTGGGGGGAGAAAAAAACATTCAGTACTTC	CASSLILGGEKNIQYF
once	TRBV19	TRBD1	TRBJ1-6	TGTGCCAGTAACCCGAAGGCAGGGGGTATTGGTAATTCACCCCTCCACTTT	CASNPKAGGIGNSPLHF
NA	TRBV18	TRBD2	TRBJ2-3	TGTGCCAGCTCACCATTGCCGGGGGGGAGCACAGATACGCAGTATTTT	CASSPLPGGSTDTQYF
NA	TRBV14	NA	TRBJ2-2	TGTGCCAGCAGCCAAGATGATTTCGGGGAGCTGTTTTTT	CASSQDDFGELFF
NA	TRBV19	NA	TRBJ1-2	TGTGCCAGTAGTACCCAGGGGAAGGGTGGCGGCTACACCTTC	CASSTQGKGGGYTF
NA	TRBV2	NA	TRBJ2-5	TGTGCCAGCAGTGGGACAACAACAGAGACCCAGTACTTC	CASSGTTTETQYF
NA	TRBV4-2	TRBD2	TRBJ2-3	TGTGCCAGCAGCCAACACGGGACTAGCGGCACAGATACGCAGTATTTT	CASSQHGTSGTDTQYF
NA	TRBV23-1	NA	TRBJ2-7	TGCGCCAGCAGTCAATCTTGGACTGTTAGACATAGATCCTCCTACGAGCAGTACTTC	CASSQSWTVRHRSSYEQYF
NA	TRBV27	TRBD1	TRBJ2-3	TGTGCCAGCAGCCGCCAGGGGGCGATCGCAGATACGCAGTATTTT	CASSRQGAIADTQYF
NA	TRBV6-1	NA	TRBJ1-5	TGTGCCACTAGGACATCCCTCTCGCCCCAGCATTTT	CATRTSLSPQHF
NA	TRBV18	NA	TRBJ1-6	TGTGCCAGCTCACCCCGGGAGTATTCACCCCTCCACTTT	CASSPREYSPLHF
NA	TRBV18	NA	TRBJ1-6	TGTGCCAGCTCACCGGATGCCGGGACAACTAATTCACCCCTCCACTTT	CASSPDAGTTNSPLHF
once	TRBV6-5	NA	TRBJ1-2	TGTGCCAGCACCCCGGTAGGAGAGGAGGACTATGGCTACACCTTC	CASTPVGEEDYGYTF
NA	TRBV6-1	NA	TRBJ1-6	TGTGCCAGCATAGAGGTCTGGGATAATTCACCCCTCCACTTT	CASIEVWDNSPLHF
NA	TRBV28	TRBD1	TRBJ1-2	TGTGCCACCACAGGGGAGGCCTTAGGAGGCTACACCTTC	CATTGEALGGYTF
NA	TRBV5-1	NA	TRBJ2-7	TGCGCCAGCAGCCCAGAACGATCGAGGCTCCACGAGCAGTACTTC	CASSPERSRLHEQYF
NA	TRBV6-5	NA	TRBJ1-1	TGTGCCAGCAGTTCCGAGGGGAGACGGATCGGCACTGAAGCTTTCTTT	CASSSEGRRIGTEAFF
NA	TRBV7-2	TRBD2	TRBJ2-3	TGTGCCAGCAGCTTGACTAGCGGGAGGGATGATACGCAGTATTTT	CASSLTSGRDDTQYF